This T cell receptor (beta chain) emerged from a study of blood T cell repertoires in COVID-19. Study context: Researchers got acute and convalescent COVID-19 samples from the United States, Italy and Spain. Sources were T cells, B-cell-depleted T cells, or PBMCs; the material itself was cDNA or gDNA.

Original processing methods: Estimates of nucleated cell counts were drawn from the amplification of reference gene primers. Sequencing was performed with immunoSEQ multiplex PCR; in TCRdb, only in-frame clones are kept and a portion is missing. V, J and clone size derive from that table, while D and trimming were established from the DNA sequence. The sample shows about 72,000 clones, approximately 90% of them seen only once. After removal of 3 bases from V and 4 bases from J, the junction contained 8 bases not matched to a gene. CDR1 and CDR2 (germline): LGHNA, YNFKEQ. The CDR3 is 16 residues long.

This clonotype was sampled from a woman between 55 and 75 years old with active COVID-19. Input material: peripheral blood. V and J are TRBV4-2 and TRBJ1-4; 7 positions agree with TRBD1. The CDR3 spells CASSQARQGVNEKLFF. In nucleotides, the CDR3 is TGTGCCAGCAGCCAGGCCAGACAGGGCGTTAATGAAAAACTGTTTTTT.